The next 32 T cell receptor beta chains were all read from a single sample in a study of CD8+ T cells in alopecia areata. Sequencing used cDNA as its template, made by extracting RNA and reverse transcribing it. Here immunoSEQ multiplex PCR was the method, and the copy in TCRdb shows in-frame clones only, minus some. The top ten hold over 12% of the sample, which has 150,000 or so clones, over 70% seen once. Here the sequenced sample was CD8+ T cells sorted from blood, taken at week 0. The receptors stem from a human donor with alopecia areata.

The chain carries TRBV19 and TRBJ2-5; D is undetermined. V was trimmed by 7 bases and J by 3 bases, leaving 9 bases between them. CDR3 length: 12 residues. Germline V gene sequence: CDR1 LNHDA, CDR2 SQIVND (reference sequence). CDR3 in amino acids: CASIDGEETQYF. CDR3 nucleotide sequence: TGTGCCAGTATTGATGGGGAAGAGACCCAGTACTTC.

Of note for this clone: Other DNA sequences in this specimen translate into the identical CDR3. The V call is TRBV4-1, the J call TRBJ2-3; D call uncertain. The germline gives CDR1 MGHRA, CDR2 YSYEKL. This CDR3 is 12 amino acids long. V was pared by 0 bases and J by 5 bases, with 3 bases between. CDR3 amino acids: CASSQEGDTQYF. DNA of the CDR3: TGCGCCAGCAGCCAAGAAGGAGATACGCAGTATTTT.

This clone was counted only a few times. The chain employs TRBV7-6 and TRBJ1-1; no firm D call. The germline V gene encodes CDR1 SGHVS and CDR2 FNYEAQ. The CDR3 loop spans 14 amino acids. Trimming pared 4 bases from V and 1 base from J, leaving 10 bases between. Here the CDR3 reads CASSSYVGNTEAFF. In DNA form, the CDR3 reads TGTGCCAGCAGCTCCTACGTAGGGAACACTGAAGCTTTCTTT.

This clone was recorded once. The rearrangement joins TRBV2 to TRBJ2-7, with D tentatively TRBD2 (7 bases). Germline loops: CDR1 SNHLY, CDR2 FYNNEI. The CDR3 spans 14 residues. V dropped 2 bases and J dropped 0 bases, with 8 bases sitting between them. The CDR3: CASSERGGSYEQYF. Here the CDR3 DNA reads TGTGCCAGCAGTGAAAGGGGGGGCTCCTACGAGCAGTACTTC.

This clone came up a few times. The V gene is TRBV7-9, the J gene TRBJ2-7; 7 nucleotides match TRBD1. CDR3 length: 15 amino acids. Germline trimming cut 4 bases from V and 2 bases from J; bases unmatched to any gene: 8. Germline V gives CDR1 SEHNR, CDR2 FQNEAQ (reference sequence). The CDR3 is CASSSPNRGPYEQYF. The DNA of the CDR3 is TGTGCCAGCAGCTCGCCAAACAGGGGACCCTACGAGCAGTACTTC.

The gene calls are TRBV7-9 and TRBJ2-7, with D tentatively TRBD2 (6 bases). Trimming pared 4 bases from V and 3 bases from J, leaving 19 bases between. There are 16 residues in the CDR3. CDR1 and CDR2 (germline): SEHNR, FQNEAQ (reference sequence). DNA for the CDR3: TGTGCCAGCAGCTCCCCCAGCGGGTCATGGGGCTACGAGCAGTACTTC. Translated: CASSSPSGSWGYEQYF.

This sequence joins TRBV7-8 and TRBJ2-7; D uncertain. Trimming took off 1 base at V and 0 bases at J, with 10 bases between the two ends. This CDR3 contains 15 residues. The V gene's germline CDR1 is SGHVS and CDR2 FQNEAQ. The CDR3 loop reads CASSLGTESSYEQYF. In DNA, the CDR3 is TGTGCCAGCAGCTTAGGGACCGAAAGCTCCTACGAGCAGTACTTC.

This rearrangement joins TRBV7-8 to TRBJ2-3; 7 bases agree with TRBD2. Losses at the gene ends were 0 bases for V and 0 bases for J; bases not matched to a gene: 3. CDR1 is SGHVS, CDR2 FQNEAQ, per germline. The CDR3 extends over 16 amino acids. CDR3 loop: CASSLAGSGSTDTQYF. CDR3 nucleotides: TGTGCCAGCAGCTTAGCGGGTAGCGGGAGCACAGATACGCAGTATTTT.

V usage is TRBV7-9 and J usage is TRBJ2-1; 7 bases line up with TRBD2. The germline V gene encodes CDR1 SEHNR and CDR2 FQNEAQ (reference sequence). The CDR3 is 15 residues long. V lost 6 bases and J lost 7; bases outside the gene matches: 12. The CDR3 DNA follows: TGTGCCAGCAGGGGGTTCGCGGGAGTTTTAAATGAGCAGTTCTTC. Translated, it gives CASRGFAGVLNEQFF. Using reference TRBV7-9 and TRBJ2-1 for the parts outside the CDR3, the full variable domain is DTGVSQNPRHKITKRGQNVTFRCDPISEHNRLYWYRQTLGQGPEFLTYFQNEAQLEKSRLLSDRFSAERPKGSFSTLEIQRTEQGDSAMYLCASRGFAGVLNEQFFGPGTRLTVL.

The chain links TRBV30 to TRBJ1-1; no definite D call. Trimming took off 7 bases at V and 4 bases at J, with 16 bases between the two ends. Germline CDR1 reads GTSNPN; CDR2 reads SVGIG (reference sequence). This CDR3 is 13 amino acids long. The CDR3 loop reads CASYHPGPTEAFF. The CDR3 DNA follows: TGTGCCTCCTATCATCCTGGGCCCACTGAAGCTTTCTTT.

This clone came up once. J is TRBJ1-1 and V is TRBV4-1; TRBD1 might be the D (6 bases). Per germline, CDR1 MGHRA and CDR2 YSYEKL. This CDR3 has 15 residues. V was pared by 3 bases and J by 4 bases, with 15 bases between. CDR3 nucleotides: TGCGCCAGCAGCCATCCCGCGACAGGAGGCACTGAAGCTTTCTTT. Residues: CASSHPATGGTEAFF.

The chain carries TRBV15 and TRBJ2-3, with TRBD2 matching 7 bases. CDR1 is LNHNV and CDR2 is YYDKDF in the germline V gene (reference sequence). There are 15 residues in the CDR3. J gave up 5 bases and V 1 base, and 6 bases lay outside the gene matches. CDR3 coding DNA: TGTGCCACCAGCAGAGCAGGGCGGGGGATAGATACGCAGTATTTT. Protein product: CATSRAGRGIDTQYF.

This clone turned up a few times. The chain carries TRBV29-1 and TRBJ2-7; 8 bases match TRBD1. This CDR3 contains 14 residues. V lost 5 bases, J lost 5 bases, and 11 bases stayed unmatched. Germline CDR1 reads SQVTM; CDR2 reads ANQGSEA. CDR3 sequence (DNA): TGCAGCGTTCGGGTGGGCAGGGGGCTAAACGAGCAGTACTTC. Translating gives CSVRVGRGLNEQYF.

The rearrangement joins TRBV7-6 to TRBJ1-1; no firm D call. The CDR3 extends over 14 amino acids. With 1 base removed from V and 1 base from J, the gap between germline ends came to 7 bases. Germline lookup yields CDR1 SGHVS and CDR2 FNYEAQ. The CDR3 loop reads CASSLGQENTEAFF. CDR3 nucleotides: TGTGCCAGCAGCTTAGGGCAGGAGAACACTGAAGCTTTCTTT.

The rearrangement joins TRBV14 to TRBJ2-2, with a possible D match to TRBD2 (6 bases). Germline V gene sequence: CDR1 SGHDN, CDR2 FVKESK. V was trimmed by 1 base and J by 5 bases, leaving 14 bases between them. The CDR3 extends over 16 amino acids. As DNA, the CDR3 is TGTGCCAGCAGCCAAGTGGCGGGACGGACAACCGGGGAGCTGTTTTTT. This gives the protein CASSQVAGRTTGELFF.

The chain links TRBV10-2 to TRBJ2-1; a possible D gene is TRBD2 (6 bases). Trimming removed 6 bases at V and 3 bases at J, with 24 bases between. CDR1 and CDR2 from the germline V gene are WSHSY and SAAADI. The CDR3 is 18 amino acids. Written as DNA, the CDR3 is TGCGCCAGCAGCATCGACCCACTAGCCGCGGGCAACTACAATGAGCAGTTCTTC. This translates into CASSIDPLAAGNYNEQFF.

The CDR3: CASSYGGTGETQYF. CDR3 DNA sequence: TGTGCCAGCAGTTACGGGGGGACAGGAGAGACCCAGTACTTC. The chain couples TRBV6-5 to TRBJ2-5; 8 nucleotides align to TRBD1. CDR1 is MNHEY, CDR2 SVGAGI, per germline. The junction had 3 bases not matched to a gene; V was cut back by 2 bases and J by 4 bases. The CDR3 is 14 amino acids.

This chain connects TRBV7-9 to TRBJ1-2, with 11 positions matching TRBD1. The CDR3 has 17 residues. The germline CDR1 and CDR2 sequences are SEHNR and FQNEAQ (reference sequence). Trimming cost V 4 bases and J 8 bases; bases outside gene matches: 15. The CDR3 sequence is CASSSRTGGHFDRGYTF. The CDR3 DNA follows: TGTGCCAGCAGCTCCCGGACAGGGGGCCATTTTGACCGAGGCTACACCTTC.

This clone was seen just once. The rearrangement joins TRBV6-6 to TRBJ2-1; weak D call: TRBD1 (5 bases). This CDR3 spans 11 amino acids. Germline assignment: CDR1 MNHNY and CDR2 SVGAGI (reference sequence). Between the trimmed V and J ends, which lost 5 bases and 16 bases, there was a span of 15 bases. The CDR3 sequence: CASSPMDTYFF. DNA for the CDR3: TGTGCCAGCAGTCCGATGGACACCTACTTCTTC.

The rearrangement uses TRBV28 and TRBJ1-1; TRBD1 matches at 12 bases. The CDR3 spans 17 residues. The ends lost 6 bases at V and 6 bases at J; junction bases unmatched: 14. Germline V gives CDR1 MDHEN, CDR2 SYDVKM. This chain's CDR3 is CASSTIRDRGLEPEAFF. Here the CDR3 DNA reads TGTGCCAGCAGCACAATCCGGGACAGGGGGCTCGAACCTGAAGCTTTCTTT. The variable domain in full, with the rest retrieved from reference TRBV28 and TRBJ1-1, is DVKVTQSSRYLVKRTGEKVFLECVQDMDHENMFWYRQDPGLGLRLIYFSYDVKMKEKGDIPEGYSVSREKKERFSLILESASTNQTSMYLCASSTIRDRGLEPEAFFGQGTRLTVV.

The V call is TRBV29-1, the J call TRBJ1-2; 8 bases fit TRBD1. This CDR3 has 19 residues. V trimming: 0 bases; J trimming: 5 bases; junction bases outside the gene matches: 20. CDR1 SQVTM and CDR2 ANQGSEA come from the germline V gene. CDR3 sequence reads: CSVEDPITGGRVLWYGYTF. In DNA, the CDR3 is TGCAGCGTTGAAGACCCGATCACAGGGGGTCGGGTTTTGTGGTATGGCTACACCTTC. Complete variable domain (other parts from reference TRBV29-1 and TRBJ1-2): SAVISQKPSRDICQRGTSLTIQCQVDSQVTMMFWYRQQPGQSLTLIATANQGSEATYESGFVIDKFPISRPNLTFSTLTVSNMSPEDSSIYLCSVEDPITGGRVLWYGYTFGSGTRLTVV.

The V and J genes are TRBV5-5 and TRBJ2-3; 8 nucleotides align to TRBD1. Germline lookup yields CDR1 SGHKS and CDR2 YYEKEE (reference sequence). V lost 5 bases, J lost 0 bases, and 8 bases stayed unmatched. This CDR3 is built from 16 residues. The CDR3 spells CASSLRTGSSTDTQYF. The CDR3 DNA reads as TGTGCCAGCAGTTTGCGGACAGGGTCTAGCACAGATACGCAGTATTTT.

This chain joins TRBV7-9 and TRBJ2-1; D remains ambiguous. The CDR3 extends over 16 amino acids. Trimming shortened V by 1 base and J by 9 bases, and 19 bases separated the two germline ends. Germline-derived CDR1 and CDR2 are SEHNR and FQNEAQ (reference sequence). The CDR3 DNA is TGTGCCAGCAGCTTAGGAAGGTCAGCCGACTTTGCTGAGCAGTTCTTC. Encoded protein: CASSLGRSADFAEQFF.

The V gene is TRBV7-2, the J gene TRBJ2-7; D remains ambiguous. The germline V gene encodes CDR1 SGHTA and CDR2 FQGNSA. The CDR3 runs 15 residues. Trimming took off 6 bases at V and 0 bases at J, with 15 bases between the two ends. In DNA form, the CDR3 reads TGTGCCAGCAGTGACCCTGGCGTTAGCTCCTACGAGCAGTACTTC. It specifies CASSDPGVSSYEQYF.

This chain connects TRBV7-8 to TRBJ2-7; weak D call: TRBD2 (6 bases). The V and J ends lost 0 bases and 7 bases respectively, with 10 bases between them. This CDR3 contains 13 residues. Germline CDR1 reads SGHVS; CDR2 reads FQNEAQ. CDR3 in DNA: TGTGCCAGCAGCTTAGCCGAGGGAGGTGAGCAGTACTTC. The encoded protein is CASSLAEGGEQYF.

This chain uses TRBV5-4 with TRBJ2-1; 12 nucleotides align to TRBD2. Per germline, CDR1 SGHNT and CDR2 YYREEE (reference sequence). The CDR3 sequence is 15 residues long. V was pared by 3 bases and J by 8 bases, with 6 bases of the junction left unmatched. CDR3 DNA sequence: TGTGCCAGCAGCTCTCTAGCGGGGGGGGTCGATGAGCAGTTCTTC. This codes for CASSSLAGGVDEQFF.

This clone was observed a single time. The chain links TRBV6-1 to TRBJ1-2; tentatively, D is TRBD1 (6 bases). CDR1 and CDR2 from the germline V gene are MNHNS and SASEGT. V lost 9 bases and J 3 bases, leaving 17 bases between the germline ends. CDR3 length equals 14 residues. The CDR3, as DNA: TGTGCCAGTGGACACAGGGATTTTTACTATGGCTACACCTTC. This sequence encodes CASGHRDFYYGYTF.

The chain has TRBV6-4 and TRBJ2-1; D unclear. This CDR3 region has 11 residues. Germline CDR1 MRHNA, CDR2 SNTAGT. The V end was cut by 2 bases, the J end by 10 bases, with 6 bases between. The DNA for the CDR3 is TGTGCCAGCAGTGACAGTGGGGAGCAGTTCTTC. It yields the protein CASSDSGEQFF.

V gene TRBV27 combines with J gene TRBJ2-7; the D call may be TRBD1 or TRBD2 (5 bases each). The CDR3 length is 15 residues. Between the trimmed V and J ends, which lost 6 bases and 2 bases, there was a span of 17 bases. Per germline, CDR1 MNHEY and CDR2 SMNVEV (reference sequence). DNA of the CDR3: TGTGCCAGCAGCCGGGGACGTGGGTCGGCCTACGAGCAGTACTTC. Protein product: CASSRGRGSAYEQYF.

The V gene is TRBV11-2, the J gene TRBJ2-2; 9 nucleotides line up with TRBD2. The junction had 10 bases not matched to a gene; V was cut back by 3 bases and J by 5 bases. This CDR3 has 17 amino acids. Germline-derived CDR1 and CDR2 are SGHAT and FQNNGV. The CDR3 region has the DNA TGTGCCAGCAGCTTTCCCGTAGCGGGAGAAGGAACCGGGGAGCTGTTTTTT. This gives the protein CASSFPVAGEGTGELFF.

The chain carries TRBV12-5 and TRBJ2-1; no clear D gene. This CDR3 spans 11 amino acids. V was pared by 4 bases and J by 2 bases, with 0 bases between. Germline V gene data show CDR1 as LGHNT and CDR2 as FRNRAP. CDR3 loop: CASGSYNEQFF. CDR3 nucleotides: TGTGCTAGTGGTTCCTACAATGAGCAGTTCTTC.

The chain recombines TRBV19 with TRBJ2-7; D uncertain. Trimming pared 5 bases from V and 4 bases from J, leaving 18 bases between. Germline lookup yields CDR1 LNHDA and CDR2 SQIVND (reference sequence). The CDR3 covers 15 residues. The CDR3 DNA reads TGTGCCAGTAGTGCTTTCGCGGCTCATCTGTACGAGCAGTACTTC. Amino acid sequence: CASSAFAAHLYEQYF.